This paragraph reports one T cell receptor (beta chain). CDR1 is SGHRS, CDR2 YFSETQ, per germline. The J segment lost 4 bases and the V segment lost 6 bases, leaving 7 bases of the junction unmatched. This CDR3 is 14 amino acids long. The data were obtained in a study of cytomegalovirus exposure and HLA in healthy donors. Looking at the study overall: Most genotyped donors, 81% of about 430, had Caucasian-associated genetic ancestry.

PCR was performed using 60 Vbeta and 13 Jbeta primers. The data were produced by immunoSEQ multiplex PCR, yet TCRdb's version contains in-frame clones alone and is incomplete. The sample holds roughly 190,000 clones, about four fifths seen once. The gene calls are TRBV5-1 and TRBJ2-3, with 8 bases fitting TRBD1. The receptor comes from a woman aged 45-60 years in good health and CMV-seropositive. Sequenced: PBMCs. CDR3 DNA sequence: TGCGCCAGCAAGACAGGACAGGGCGCAGATACGCAGTATTTT. Protein sequence: CASKTGQGADTQYF. The entire variable domain, with the rest obtained from reference TRBV5-1 and TRBJ2-3, is as follows: KAGVTQTPRYLIKTRGQQVTLSCSPISGHRSVSWYQQTPGQGLQFLFEYFSETQRNKGNFPGRFSGRQFSNSRSEMNVSTLELGDSALYLCASKTGQGADTQYFGPGTRLTVL.